What follows are 10 T cell receptor beta chains derived from one specimen sequenced in a study of blood T cell repertoires in COVID-19 (dated by TCRdb to about 2020). Libraries were made using the immunoSEQ multiplex PCR assay. The immuneACCESS repertoire file appears here via TCRdb, limited to in-frame rearrangements. These files lack a portion of the clones; in checked studies, under half of the deficit traces to unresolved V genes, and the cause of the others is not known. Present in this sample are some 90,000 clones, roughly 86% of which were seen just once. The top ten constitute roughly 25% of the sample. The sample taken for sequencing was peripheral blood. These receptor sequences come from a human donor in a cohort sampled during active COVID-19.

The chain has TRBV7-2 and TRBJ2-3; 7 nucleotides align to TRBD2. Looked up from germline, CDR1 is SGHTA and CDR2 is FQGNSA. After removal of 4 bases from V and 5 bases from J, the junction contained 12 bases not matched to a gene. The CDR3 is made up of 16 amino acids. As DNA, the CDR3 is TGTGCCAGCAGCTCCCCTAGCGGAAGAGGGAGAGATACGCAGTATTTT. This gives the protein CASSSPSGRGRDTQYF.

This rearrangement joins TRBV11-2 to TRBJ1-6; D uncertain. Germline loops: CDR1 SGHAT, CDR2 FQNNGV. Trimming removed 1 base from V and 7 bases from J, with 8 bases in between. The CDR3 extends over 14 amino acids. The CDR3 protein is CASSLGTGNSPLHF. CDR3 in DNA: TGTGCCAGCAGCTTAGGGACGGGGAATTCACCCCTCCACTTT.

This sequence joins TRBV5-6 and TRBJ2-3; TRBD1 is a possible D gene (6 bases). The V end was cut by 0 bases, the J end by 0 bases, with 8 bases between. There are 15 residues in the CDR3. Germline values: CDR1 SGHDT, CDR2 YYEEEE. Here the CDR3 DNA reads TGTGCCAGCAGCTTGGAGGGGGTAAGCACAGATACGCAGTATTTT. Translation: CASSLEGVSTDTQYF.

J is TRBJ2-2 and V is TRBV3-1 (or the pseudogene TRBV3-2), with D possibly TRBD2 on 5 matching bases. V was pared by 8 bases and J by 6 bases, with 10 bases between. This CDR3 contains 12 residues. Germline CDR1 is LGHDT and CDR2 is YNNKEL (reference sequence). The DNA for the CDR3 is TGTGCCAGCTTGGAGGAACCCGGGGAGCTGTTTTTT. Translating it yields CASLEEPGELFF.

The chain employs TRBV11-2 and TRBJ1-2; perhaps TRBD1 as D (5 bases). Trimming shortened V by 0 bases and J by 6 bases, and 8 bases separated the two germline ends. The CDR3 loop spans 13 amino acids. Germline V lookup: CDR1 SGHAT, CDR2 FQNNGV. In DNA form, the CDR3 reads TGTGCCAGCAGCTTAGACAGGGTCCATGGCTACACCTTC. As protein: CASSLDRVHGYTF.

This clone was detected ten times or more. The rearrangement uses TRBV15 and TRBJ2-5; 9 bases fit TRBD2. After removal of 1 base from V and 3 bases from J, the junction contained 3 bases not matched to a gene. CDR1 LNHNV and CDR2 YYDKDF come from the germline V gene (reference sequence). The CDR3 has 15 residues. This chain's CDR3 is CATSRGGLAEETQYF. The CDR3 nucleotides are TGTGCCACCAGCAGAGGGGGACTAGCAGAAGAGACCCAGTACTTC.

This chain uses TRBV4-1 with TRBJ2-7; D is undetermined. CDR1 and CDR2 from the germline V gene are MGHRA and YSYEKL. V was cut by 0 bases and J by 5 bases, with 11 bases left in between. This CDR3 has 14 amino acids. CDR3 nucleotides: TGCGCCAGCAGCCAAGAGTACAGTCAGGACGAGCAGTACTTC. Translated, it gives CASSQEYSQDEQYF.

The gene calls are TRBV6-2 or TRBV6-3 and TRBJ2-7; 8 positions agree with TRBD1. The length of the CDR3 is 13 residues. Per the germline V gene, CDR1 is MNHEY and CDR2 is SVGEGT. V lost 4 bases to trimming and J lost 4 bases; unmatched junction nucleotides: 3. The CDR3 nucleotides are TGTGCCAGCAGTTGGCAGGGGGCTTACGAGCAGTACTTC. It specifies CASSWQGAYEQYF.

In DNA, the CDR3 is TGTGCCAGCAGTTACGGGCGGGGGGCACAAGAGACCCAGTACTTC. Amino acid sequence: CASSYGRGAQETQYF. The chain has TRBV6-2 or TRBV6-3 and TRBJ2-5; 8 bases map to TRBD2. The V gene end was trimmed by 2 bases and the J gene end by 2 bases; junction bases not matched to a gene: 4. The CDR3 extends over 15 amino acids. Germline lookup yields CDR1 MNHEY and CDR2 SVGEGT.

J is TRBJ2-1 and V is TRBV11-3; 10 bases are a match to TRBD1. J lost 2 bases, V lost 5 bases, and 3 bases had no gene match. Germline V gene data show CDR1 as SGHNT and CDR2 as YENEEA. The CDR3 extends over 15 amino acids. The CDR3 sequence: CASSHGQGAYNEQFF. As DNA, the CDR3 is TGTGCCAGCAGCCATGGACAGGGGGCCTACAATGAGCAGTTCTTC.